Shown below are 27 T cell receptor beta chains from a single sample sequenced in a study of blood T cell repertoires in COVID-19. Assay: immunoSEQ multiplex PCR; the TCRdb copy retains only in-frame clones and omits some. This sample has about 210,000 clones, with 80% to 90% found just once. The sample consisted of peripheral blood. The receptors originated from a man aged 50 to 59 with active or convalescent COVID-19.

J is TRBJ1-5 and V is TRBV27, with D maybe TRBD1 (6 bases). Trimming pared 6 bases from V and 5 bases from J, leaving 11 bases between. The germline gives CDR1 MNHEY, CDR2 SMNVEV (reference sequence). The CDR3 loop spans 13 amino acids. CDR3 DNA: TGTGCCAGCAGACTTCGACAGGATCAGCCCCAGCATTTT. Translation gives CASRLRQDQPQHF.

This clone appeared once. The genes are TRBV6-2 or TRBV6-3 and TRBJ2-1; 7 bases agree with TRBD1. CDR1 and CDR2 (germline): MNHEY, SVGEGT. The CDR3 runs to 15 residues. V lost 4 bases and J lost 7; bases outside the gene matches: 10. CDR3 sequence (DNA): TGTGCCAGCAGTTTTGAGACAGGGCGCGCAAATGAGCAGTTCTTC. Its protein product is CASSFETGRANEQFF.

The chain joins TRBV19 to TRBJ2-7; 8 bases are a match to TRBD1. Germline trimming cut 5 bases from V and 4 bases from J; bases unmatched to any gene: 7. Germline CDR1 is LNHDA and CDR2 is SQIVND (reference sequence). The CDR3 contains 14 residues. The CDR3 protein is CASSDRGRPYEQYF. CDR3 DNA: TGTGCCAGTAGTGACAGGGGCCGGCCATACGAGCAGTACTTC.

The genes are TRBV7-6 and TRBJ1-1, with D possibly TRBD1 on 5 matching bases. V gave up 3 bases and J gave up 10 bases, with 15 bases separating them. This CDR3 spans 13 amino acids. Germline-derived CDR1 and CDR2 are SGHVS and FNYEAQ. In nucleotides, the CDR3 is TGTGCCAGCAGCTTCCAGTGGGGGGAAAGAGCTTTCTTT. It translates to CASSFQWGERAFF.

The chain uses TRBV7-9 and TRBJ2-3; tentative D call: TRBD2 (6 bases). Germline values: CDR1 SEHNR, CDR2 FQNEAQ (reference sequence). Trimming took off 3 bases at V and 5 bases at J, with 15 bases between the two ends. The length of the CDR3 is 15 residues. DNA for the CDR3: TGTGCCAGCAGCTTTAGCGGCCTCTTGGGAGATACGCAGTATTTT. Its translation is CASSFSGLLGDTQYF.

This sequence joins TRBV3-1 (or the pseudogene TRBV3-2) and TRBJ2-7; 9 nucleotides agree with TRBD2. The CDR3 spans 14 residues. The V segment lost 0 bases and the J segment 11 bases; nucleotides outside the gene matches: 8. Looked up from germline, CDR1 is LGHDT and CDR2 is YNNKEL (reference sequence). CDR3 in DNA: TGTGCCAGCAGCCAAGAGTTGCTAGCGGGATCCAAGTACTTC. It specifies CASSQELLAGSKYF.

The chain carries TRBV6-5 and TRBJ1-2, with D possibly being TRBD1 (6 bases). V dropped 10 bases and J dropped 6 bases, with 18 bases sitting between them. The V gene's germline CDR1 is MNHEY and CDR2 SVGAGI. The CDR3 has 13 amino acids. The CDR3 spells CATVRGQGHGYTF. The CDR3 region has the DNA TGTGCCACCGTTAGAGGGCAGGGGCATGGCTACACCTTC.

V is TRBV9 and J is TRBJ1-2; a weak D match, TRBD1 (5 bases). The length of the CDR3 is 13 residues. V was trimmed by 5 bases and J by 6 bases, leaving 14 bases between them. Germline values: CDR1 SGDLS, CDR2 YYNGEE. CDR3 region: CASSPGGIHGYTF. Here the CDR3 DNA reads TGTGCCAGCAGTCCGGGGGGGATTCATGGCTACACCTTC. Filled out from reference TRBV9 and TRBJ1-2, the complete variable domain reads DSGVTQTPKHLITATGQRVTLRCSPRSGDLSVYWYQQSLDQGLQFLIQYYNGEERAKGNILERFSAQQFPDLHSELNLSSLELGDSALYFCASSPGGIHGYTFGSGTRLTVV.

The V and J genes are TRBV6-5 and TRBJ2-2, with D possibly TRBD1 on 6 matching bases. CDR1 MNHEY and CDR2 SVGAGI come from the germline V gene. The CDR3 spans 15 residues. Trimming stripped 6 bases from V and 4 bases from J, with 15 bases between. In DNA form, the CDR3 reads TGTGCCAGCAGGCTAGAGGGGGAACTCACCGGGGAGCTGTTTTTT. The encoded protein is CASRLEGELTGELFF.

The chain carries TRBV10-3 and TRBJ1-4; weak D call: TRBD1 (5 bases). Germline CDR1 is ENHRY and CDR2 is SYGVKD. V was pared by 6 bases and J by 4 bases, with 15 bases between. The CDR3 covers 15 residues. The DNA for the CDR3 is TGTGCCATCAGGGGTTCGACAGAGCTTAATGAAAAACTGTTTTTT. This codes for CAIRGSTELNEKLFF.

V is TRBV7-2 and J is TRBJ2-1; weak D call: TRBD2 (6 bases). The germline CDR1 and CDR2 sequences are SGHTA and FQGNSA. Deletions cut 5 bases from V and 4 bases from J, with 12 bases between. The CDR3 has 14 residues. CDR3: CASSHLSGYNEQFF. The CDR3 nucleotides are TGTGCCAGCAGCCATTTAAGCGGGTACAATGAGCAGTTCTTC.

Note on this clone: The same CDR3 is also encoded by other DNA sequences in this sample. The chain couples TRBV6-5 to TRBJ2-1; TRBD2 matches 9 bases. The CDR3 loop spans 14 amino acids. With 5 bases clipped from V and 2 bases from J, the junction kept 1 base outside the gene matches. Germline V CDR1 and CDR2: MNHEY, SVGAGI. CDR3 DNA: TGTGCCAGCAGTCCTAGCGGGGCCTACAATGAGCAGTTCTTC. This sequence encodes CASSPSGAYNEQFF.

The chain employs TRBV19 and TRBJ1-4; 8 nucleotides match TRBD1. Trimming at V came to 5 bases and at J to 10 bases, leaving 12 bases not matched to a gene. The germline V gene has CDR1 LNHDA and CDR2 SQIVND (reference sequence). This CDR3 spans 15 amino acids. The CDR3 DNA follows: TGTGCCAGTAGTGCCCCAGCCGGACAGGGTGCAAAACTGTTTTTT. Translated: CASSAPAGQGAKLFF.

The chain couples TRBV5-8 to TRBJ1-3; D gene unclear. V was clipped by 2 bases and J by 0 bases, with 9 bases between them. The CDR3 covers 15 residues. Per germline, CDR1 SGHTS and CDR2 YDEGEE. This chain's CDR3 is CASSFAGFSGNTIYF. CDR3 DNA: TGTGCCAGCAGCTTCGCAGGCTTCTCTGGAAACACCATATATTTT.

The J gene is TRBJ1-2, the V gene TRBV27, with D unclear. V was shortened by 5 bases and J by 1 base, with 8 bases between the two germline ends. Germline V gene sequence: CDR1 MNHEY, CDR2 SMNVEV (reference sequence). The CDR3 covers 13 residues. CDR3 amino acids: CASSERFNYGYTF. CDR3 DNA: TGTGCCAGCAGTGAGAGATTTAACTATGGCTACACCTTC.

V usage is TRBV6-5 and J usage is TRBJ1-3, with D perhaps matching TRBD1 (6 bases). With 8 bases removed from V and 8 bases from J, the gap between germline ends came to 19 bases. Germline CDR1 is MNHEY and CDR2 is SVGAGI. The CDR3 length is 14 residues. CDR3 in amino acids: CASCHMGRGDTIYF. The CDR3 nucleotides are TGTGCCAGCTGTCATATGGGCAGGGGAGACACCATATATTTT.

The chain has TRBV27 and TRBJ2-1, with D unresolved. The CDR3 length is 12 residues. CDR1 MNHEY and CDR2 SMNVEV come from the germline V gene (reference sequence). Trimming removed 4 bases at V and 9 bases at J, with 10 bases between. Here the CDR3 DNA reads TGTGCCAGCAGTTCCCTGGGCCTTGAGCAGTTCTTC. This gives the protein CASSSLGLEQFF.

This clone was seen a few times. V gene TRBV11-2 combines with J gene TRBJ2-3; D call uncertain. The germline V gene encodes CDR1 SGHAT and CDR2 FQNNGV. The CDR3 consists of 15 residues. V was clipped by 5 bases and J by 2 bases, with 14 bases between them. The CDR3 DNA reads TGTGCCAGCAGCCCCTATACCCCACTCACAGATACGCAGTATTTT. It specifies CASSPYTPLTDTQYF.

The chain is built from TRBV9 and TRBJ2-2, with 8 bases identical to TRBD2. The V segment lost 6 bases and the J segment 6 bases; nucleotides outside the gene matches: 16. Germline values: CDR1 SGDLS, CDR2 YYNGEE. The CDR3 has 17 amino acids. The chain's CDR3 is CASTDGHREGPAGELFF. In DNA form, the CDR3 reads TGTGCCAGCACGGACGGCCACCGGGAGGGCCCCGCCGGGGAGCTGTTTTTT.

The chain recombines TRBV9 with TRBJ2-5; D may be TRBD2 (6 bases). This CDR3 has 14 amino acids. Trimming shortened V by 6 bases and J by 5 bases, and 17 bases separated the two germline ends. From germline, CDR1 is SGDLS and CDR2 YYNGEE. For the CDR3, the DNA is TGTGCCAGCACTCCCTCGGGGGTAGCGGAGACCCAGTACTTC. Translation: CASTPSGVAETQYF.

The CDR3 DNA reads as TGCGCCAGCATTGGCACTAGCGGGATTGCTTACGAGCAGTACTTC. Protein product: CASIGTSGIAYEQYF. The chain links TRBV10-2 to TRBJ2-7, with 10 nucleotides matching TRBD2. The CDR3 has 15 residues. V lost 7 bases and J lost 4; bases outside the gene matches: 10. The germline V gene encodes CDR1 WSHSY and CDR2 SAAADI.

About this clone itself: The junction differs from germline at one of its ends, possibly a read error. This chain connects TRBV27 to TRBJ1-3, with D possibly TRBD1 on 5 matching bases. Germline V gene data show CDR1 as MNHEY and CDR2 as SMNVEV (reference sequence). The CDR3 is made up of 12 amino acids. The CDR3 nucleotides read TGTGCCAGCAGTTTAAGGCGCTCGGGGGGGGATTTT. This translates into CASSLRRSGGDF.

This clone was counted ten times or more. The CDR3 sequence is CASSMDGLAGYYEQYF. CDR3 nucleotides: TGTGCCAGTAGTATGGACGGACTAGCGGGATACTACGAGCAGTACTTC. The genes are TRBV19 and TRBJ2-7, with 12 bases fitting TRBD2. Germline V gives CDR1 LNHDA, CDR2 SQIVND (reference sequence). V lost 3 bases to trimming and J lost 3 bases; unmatched junction nucleotides: 6. The CDR3 is made up of 16 amino acids.

V usage is TRBV29-1 and J usage is TRBJ2-6; D unresolved. Between the trimmed V and J ends, which lost 6 bases and 0 bases, there was a span of 6 bases. Germline V gene lookup returns CDR1 SQVTM and CDR2 ANQGSEA. This CDR3 region has 13 residues. This CDR3 is CSVRLSGANVLTF. The CDR3 coding sequence is TGCAGCGTCCGACTCTCTGGGGCCAACGTCCTGACTTTC.

CDR3 amino acids: CASRAVAGTTEAFF. The CDR3 DNA reads TGTGCCAGCAGGGCGGTCGCGGGCACCACTGAAGCTTTCTTT. The V call is TRBV27, the J call TRBJ1-1; no definite D call. With 6 bases removed from V and 4 bases from J, the gap between germline ends came to 15 bases. CDR3 length: 14 amino acids. In germline, CDR1 is MNHEY, CDR2 SMNVEV (reference sequence).

The V and J genes are TRBV3-1 (or the pseudogene TRBV3-2) and TRBJ2-1, with 9 bases aligning to TRBD1. This CDR3 spans 14 amino acids. Germline V gene sequence: CDR1 LGHDT, CDR2 YNNKEL (reference sequence). V lost 4 bases, J lost 12 bases, and 10 bases stayed unmatched. The CDR3 is CASSPRDRELRQFF. DNA for the CDR3: TGTGCCAGCAGCCCCCGGGACAGGGAGTTGCGGCAGTTCTTC.

In DNA form, the CDR3 reads TGTGCCAGCAGTGAGTGGACAGGTATTAATGAAAAACTGTTTTTT. It translates to CASSEWTGINEKLFF. The genes are TRBV6-1 and TRBJ1-4; the match to TRBD1 covers 7 bases. The V segment lost 3 bases and the J segment 4 bases; nucleotides outside the gene matches: 5. Germline-derived CDR1 and CDR2 are MNHNS and SASEGT. This CDR3 is built from 15 residues.